Listed below are T cell receptor beta chains from one sample, sequenced in a study of cytotoxic CD8 clonotypes in ibrutinib-treated CLL. Here immunoSEQ multiplex PCR was the method, and the copy in TCRdb shows in-frame clones only, minus some. The sample comprises over 140,000 clones, more than 75% of which are singletons, and approximately 7.6% rests with the top ten. Sequences were derived from PBMCs, sampled after 36 months of ibrutinib treatment. The origin of the receptors is a human donor with chronic lymphocytic leukemia. The conserved cysteine and the conserved F or W are not part of the CDR3 here. A D gene is named only where the DNA matches it firmly.

TRBV19 - ASNMRGRANTGELF
TRBV27 TRBD2 ASSLSAGVYEQY
TRBV7-9 - ASSLAGQWESNQPQH
TRBV29-1 - SVEATLSYEQY
TRBV20-1 - SAKGGQPQH
TRBV19 - ASSIRGINSPLH
TRBV5-4 - ASSLDGWGAYETQY
TRBV6-5 - ASSYSAGVGEAF
TRBV7-9 TRBD1 ASSLDGTGKSGYT
TRBV11-3 - ASSFNEDTQY
TRBV9 TRBD1 ASSVGPGQVTNTGELF
TRBV28 - ASSLPTGSHEQY
TRBV5-1 - ASSLGGRDEQF
TRBV5-1 TRBD1 ASSLTGVHSPLH
TRBV20-1 - SATTLDEQY
TRBV2 - ASSDEPTSGNTIY
TRBV19 - ASSIRTFYNEQF
TRBV2 - ASSSRIALGYT
TRBV27 - ASSLAQGRVGYT
TRBV6-5 TRBD1 ASMIGTGGYEQY
TRBV7-2 - ASSLAGDNTIY
TRBV4-1 TRBD1 ASSQWTGGPEAF
TRBV20-1 TRBD1 SAPRTGRAF
TRBV28 - ASSSPASTSSYNEQF
TRBV6-1 - AAQLGGADGYT
TRBV4-2 - ASSHTLLGRTDTQY
TRBV5-1 - ASSPGYGVEAF
TRBV2 - ASSGGANYGYT
TRBV5-1 - ASRPGTGKETQY
TRBV9 TRBD2 ASSVVLASTDTQY
TRBV28 - ASTLSNTIY
TRBV6-6 TRBD1 ASSYPNRGLEKLF
TRBV30 TRBD1 ALRQGGGYT
TRBV7-6 - ASSLGVGPASNTGELF
TRBV30 - AWSRRGQNKGNTIY
TRBV5-1 - ASSLGPRQAMNTEAF
TRBV28 - ASSFITEQF
TRBV27 TRBD1 ASSLDQGDNSPLH
TRBV18 - ASSGGTAPGPQH
TRBV18 - ASSPSPGPANYGYT
TRBV2 - ASSERPLGYEQY
TRBV10-3 - AISESIGSGYT
TRBV10-2 - ASSLQGEGGYT
TRBV5-6 - ASSFGSRGGRTEAF
TRBV7-9 - ASSLGGGDPLGTEAF
TRBV5-1 - ASSATARHSPLH
TRBV6-1 - ASSGWPDTQY
TRBV19 TRBD2 ASSTDRLAGGETQY
TRBV6-5 - ASSLRGSGANVLT
TRBV21-1 - ASSARDRAYEQY
TRBV5-4 - ASSTPQGTTDTQY
TRBV7-6 - ASSLVLGSGTEAF
TRBV5-1 TRBD1 ASSLSPTGDGNTIY
TRBV27 TRBD2 ATKNRRSGGANEQF
TRBV5-6 - ASSGGGDGYT
TRBV5-1 - ASSFRTGRDIQY
TRBV5-1 - ASSLRPPAYEQY
TRBV7-2 TRBD1 ASSLTGAAAEQF
TRBV13 - ASSLFAGLSTDTQY
TRBV5-1 - ASSTGTGNQPQH